Given below is one TCR beta chain in context. The source of the sample is a study of HIV-infected patients and healthy controls. TCRdb recomputed calls from the 5' RACE reads with MiXCR, one row per CDR3 protein. The repertoire holds around 64,000 distinct CDR3 sequences, approximately 15% seen once, with approximately 6% in the top ten. V was trimmed by 4 bases and J by 6 bases, leaving 10 bases between them. The germline gives CDR1 SGHDN, CDR2 FVKESK. The CDR3 has 13 amino acids. The source material was CD4+ T cells from blood. The V call is TRBV14, the J call TRBJ2-1; D not certain. This clonotype was sampled from a human donor in good health. CDR3 DNA: TGTGCCAGCAGCCGGCAGGTAGTCAATGAGCAGTTCTTC. Amino acids: CASSRQVVNEQFF.